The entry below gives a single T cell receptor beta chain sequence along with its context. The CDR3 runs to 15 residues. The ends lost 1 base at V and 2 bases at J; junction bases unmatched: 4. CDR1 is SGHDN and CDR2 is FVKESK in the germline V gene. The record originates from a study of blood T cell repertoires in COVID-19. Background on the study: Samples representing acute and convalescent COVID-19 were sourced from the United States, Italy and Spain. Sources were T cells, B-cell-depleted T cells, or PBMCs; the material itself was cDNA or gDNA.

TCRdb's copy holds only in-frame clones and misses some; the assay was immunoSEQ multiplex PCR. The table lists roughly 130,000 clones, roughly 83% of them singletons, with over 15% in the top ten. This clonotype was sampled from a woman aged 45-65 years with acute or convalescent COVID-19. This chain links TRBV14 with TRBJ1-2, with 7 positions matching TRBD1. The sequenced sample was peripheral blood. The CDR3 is CASSQAGQQNYGYTF. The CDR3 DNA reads TGTGCCAGCAGCCAAGCGGGACAGCAAAACTATGGCTACACCTTC.